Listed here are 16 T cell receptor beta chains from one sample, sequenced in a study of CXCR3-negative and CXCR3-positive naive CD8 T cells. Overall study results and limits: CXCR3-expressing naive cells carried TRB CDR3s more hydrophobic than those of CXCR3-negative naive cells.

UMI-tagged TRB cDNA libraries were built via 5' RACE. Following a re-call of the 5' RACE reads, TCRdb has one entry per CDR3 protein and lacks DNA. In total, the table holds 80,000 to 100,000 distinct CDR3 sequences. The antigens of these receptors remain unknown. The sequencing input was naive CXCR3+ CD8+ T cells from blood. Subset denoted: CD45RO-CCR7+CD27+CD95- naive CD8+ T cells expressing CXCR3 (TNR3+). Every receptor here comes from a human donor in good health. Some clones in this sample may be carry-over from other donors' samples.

The CDR3 sequence is CASSHPDLEPGNQPQHF. V gene TRBV23-1 combines with J gene TRBJ1-5. TRBV23-1 is assigned to the ORF class and has an uncertain function. This CDR3 contains 17 residues.

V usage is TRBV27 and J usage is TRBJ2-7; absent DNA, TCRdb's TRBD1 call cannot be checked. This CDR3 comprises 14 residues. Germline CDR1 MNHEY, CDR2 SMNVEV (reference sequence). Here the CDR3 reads CANGGPGPPYEQYF.

Here the CDR3 reads CASSQDPPLGGRTTGELFF. The J gene is TRBJ2-2, the V gene TRBV4-3; TCRdb selects TRBD1, and the lack of DNA leaves this call unchecked. The CDR3 covers 19 residues. CDR1 is LGHNA and CDR2 is YSLEER in the germline V gene.

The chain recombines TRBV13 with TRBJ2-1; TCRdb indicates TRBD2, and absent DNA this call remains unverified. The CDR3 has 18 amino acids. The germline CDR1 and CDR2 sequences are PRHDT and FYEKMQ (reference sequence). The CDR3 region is CASSSTSGSWAAYNEQFF.

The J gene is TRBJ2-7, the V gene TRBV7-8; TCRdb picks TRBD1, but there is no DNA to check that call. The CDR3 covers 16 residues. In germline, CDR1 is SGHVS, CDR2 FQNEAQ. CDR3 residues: CASSLGTQGGPYEQYF.

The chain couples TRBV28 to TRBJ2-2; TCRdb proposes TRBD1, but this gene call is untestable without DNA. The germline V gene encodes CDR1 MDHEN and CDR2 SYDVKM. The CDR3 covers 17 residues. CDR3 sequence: CASSLFPTGQGTGELFF.

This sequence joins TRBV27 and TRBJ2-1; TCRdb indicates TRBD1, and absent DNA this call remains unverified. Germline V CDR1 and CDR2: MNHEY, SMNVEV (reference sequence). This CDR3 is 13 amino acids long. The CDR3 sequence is CASSLIAGSEQFF.

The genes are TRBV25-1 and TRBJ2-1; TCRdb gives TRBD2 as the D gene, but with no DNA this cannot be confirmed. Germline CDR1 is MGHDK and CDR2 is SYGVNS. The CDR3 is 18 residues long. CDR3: CASSEYFPTSGKANEQFF. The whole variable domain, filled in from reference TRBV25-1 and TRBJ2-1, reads EADIYQTPRYLVIGTGKKITLECSQTMGHDKMYWYQQDPGMELHLIHYSYGVNSTEKGDLSSESTVSRIRTEHFPLTLESARPSHTSQYLCASSEYFPTSGKANEQFFGPGTRLTVL.

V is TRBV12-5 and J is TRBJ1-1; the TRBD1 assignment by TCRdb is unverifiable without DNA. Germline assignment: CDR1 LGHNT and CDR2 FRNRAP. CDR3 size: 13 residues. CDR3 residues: CASGLDRDTEAFF.

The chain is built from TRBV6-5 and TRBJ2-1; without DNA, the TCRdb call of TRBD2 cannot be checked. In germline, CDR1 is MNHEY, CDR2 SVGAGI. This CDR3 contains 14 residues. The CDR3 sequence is CASSYSTGGHLQFF.

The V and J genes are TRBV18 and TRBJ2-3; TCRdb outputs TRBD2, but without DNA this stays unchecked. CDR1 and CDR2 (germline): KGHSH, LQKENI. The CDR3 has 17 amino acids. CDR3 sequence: CASSPPSLAGATDTQYF.

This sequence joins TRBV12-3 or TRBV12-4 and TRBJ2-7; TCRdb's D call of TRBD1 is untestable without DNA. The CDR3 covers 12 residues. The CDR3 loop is CASSAGVYEQYF.

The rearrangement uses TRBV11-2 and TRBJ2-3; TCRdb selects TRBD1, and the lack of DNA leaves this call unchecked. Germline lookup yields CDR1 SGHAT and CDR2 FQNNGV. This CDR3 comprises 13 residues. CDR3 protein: CASSWGHADTQYF.

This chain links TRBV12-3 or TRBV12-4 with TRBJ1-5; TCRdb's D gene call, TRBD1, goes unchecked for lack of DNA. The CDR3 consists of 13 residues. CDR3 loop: CASTPGRDQPQHF.

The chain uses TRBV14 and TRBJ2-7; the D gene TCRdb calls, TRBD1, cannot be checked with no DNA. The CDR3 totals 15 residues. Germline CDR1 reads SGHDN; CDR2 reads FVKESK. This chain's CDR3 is CASSQGTGQSYEQYF.

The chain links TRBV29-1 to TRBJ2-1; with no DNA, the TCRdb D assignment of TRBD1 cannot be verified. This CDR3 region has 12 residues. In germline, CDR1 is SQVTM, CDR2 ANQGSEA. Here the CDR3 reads CSVEGQYNEQFF.